This T cell receptor beta chain was found in a study of response to subunit inactivated influenza vaccine. Study-wide findings and caveats: The authors proposed limited new T cell recruitment per seasonal influenza vaccination.

This clonotype has more than one count but fewer than ten. Its antigen is unknown. TCRdb analysed the RT-PCR reads with MiXCR anew, one entry per CDR3 protein. Found here are roughly 500,000 distinct CDR3 sequences, about 15% of them singletons; the top ten hold about 3%. The CDR3 is made up of 13 amino acids. The germline CDR1 and CDR2 sequences are SGHDT and YYEEEE. The V segment lost 5 bases and the J segment 9 bases; nucleotides outside the gene matches: 7. The chain carries TRBV5-6 and TRBJ2-1; 8 bases are a match to TRBD2. The sample in question was CD4+ T cells sorted from PBMCs, obtained roughly 24 months after vaccination. The clonotype was recovered from a man aged 50 to 69 who received an inactivated influenza vaccine. The CDR3 reads CASRLAAGGEQFF. DNA of the CDR3: TGTGCCAGCAGACTAGCGGCGGGGGGTGAGCAGTTCTTC.